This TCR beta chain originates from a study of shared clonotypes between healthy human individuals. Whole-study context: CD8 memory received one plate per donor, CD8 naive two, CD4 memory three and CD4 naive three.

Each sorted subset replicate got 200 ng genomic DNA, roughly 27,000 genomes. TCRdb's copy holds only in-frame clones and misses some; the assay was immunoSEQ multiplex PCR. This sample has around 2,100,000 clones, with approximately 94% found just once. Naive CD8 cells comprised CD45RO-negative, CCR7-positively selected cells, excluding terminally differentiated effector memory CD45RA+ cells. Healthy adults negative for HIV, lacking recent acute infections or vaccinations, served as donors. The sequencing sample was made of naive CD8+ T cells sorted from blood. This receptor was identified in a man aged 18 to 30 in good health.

Written as DNA, the CDR3 is TGTGCCAGCAGCTTTATTGGGTTGGGGTCTCAAGAGACCCAGTACTTC. Amino acids: CASSFIGLGSQETQYF. This chain links TRBV5-4 with TRBJ2-5, with D unclear. Germline assignment: CDR1 SGHNT and CDR2 YYREEE (reference sequence). There are 16 residues in the CDR3. Deletions cut 2 bases from V and 2 bases from J, with 16 bases between.